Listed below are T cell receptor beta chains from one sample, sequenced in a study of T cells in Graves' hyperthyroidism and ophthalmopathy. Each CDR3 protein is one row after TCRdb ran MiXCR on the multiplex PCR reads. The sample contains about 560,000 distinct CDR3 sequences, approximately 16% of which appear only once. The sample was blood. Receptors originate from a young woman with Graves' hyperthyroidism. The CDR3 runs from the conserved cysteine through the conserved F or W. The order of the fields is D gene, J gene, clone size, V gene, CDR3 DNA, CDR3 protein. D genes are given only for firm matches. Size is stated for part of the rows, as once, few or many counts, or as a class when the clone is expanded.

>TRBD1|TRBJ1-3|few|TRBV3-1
TGTGCCAGCAGCGAACGGACAGGGCTGGGAAACACCATATATTTT
CASSERTGLGNTIYF
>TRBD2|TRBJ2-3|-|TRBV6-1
TGTGCCAGCTCACCGTCTAGCGGGGGGGCCAATCCAGATACGCAGTATTTT
CASSPSSGGANPDTQYF
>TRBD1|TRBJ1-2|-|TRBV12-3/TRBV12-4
TGTGCCAGCGGTACGAGTCAGGGGGCTATTTCCTATGGCTACACCTTC
CASGTSQGAISYGYTF
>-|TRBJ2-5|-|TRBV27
TGTGCCAGCAGCTTTAGGATGACAGGAGAGAAACAAGAGACCCAGTACTTC
CASSFRMTGEKQETQYF
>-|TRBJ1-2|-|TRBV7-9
TGTGCCAGCAGCTACAAAACAGGGATAGGGTATCGCTACACCTTC
CASSYKTGIGYRYTF
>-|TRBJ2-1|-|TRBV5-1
TGCGCCAGCAGCCCTAAGGACACAGGGACACCCTACAATGAGCAGTTCTTC
CASSPKDTGTPYNEQFF
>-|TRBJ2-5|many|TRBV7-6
TGTGCCAGCAGGGCCGGGGTGAAGGAGACCCAGTACTTC
CASRAGVKETQYF
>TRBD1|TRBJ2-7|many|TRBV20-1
TGCAGTGCTTCCGGGACAGGGAGGAACCGCGAGCAGTACTTC
CSASGTGRNREQYF
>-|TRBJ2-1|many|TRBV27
TGTGCCAGCACCTCGGACTACTATAATGAGCAGTTCTTC
CASTSDYYNEQFF
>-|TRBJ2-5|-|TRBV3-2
TGTGCCAGCAGCCAAGAGGTTCGGGGGGGACAAGAGACCCAGTACTTC
CASSQEVRGGQETQYF
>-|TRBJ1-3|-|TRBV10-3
TGTGCCATCAGTGAGTCGTTAACCGGGACCTCTGGAAACACCATATATTTT
CAISESLTGTSGNTIYF
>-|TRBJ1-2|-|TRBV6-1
TGTGCCACCAGTAAGGACTATGGCTACACCTTC
CATSKDYGYTF
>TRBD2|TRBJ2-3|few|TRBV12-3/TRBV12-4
TGTGCCAGCAGCCCGGGAGGGCCTGGGGCAGATACGCAGTATTTT
CASSPGGPGADTQYF
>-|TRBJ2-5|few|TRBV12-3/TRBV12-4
TGTGCCAGCAGTTTACAAGTGTCAGGGACCCAAGAGACCCAGTACTTC
CASSLQVSGTQETQYF
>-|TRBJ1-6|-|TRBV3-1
TGTGCCAGCAGTTACAACTCGGTGGTCTCACCCCTCCACTTT
CASSYNSVVSPLHF
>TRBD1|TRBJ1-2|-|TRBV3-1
TGTGCCAGCAGTCGGACAGGGACGAACGGCTACACCTTC
CASSRTGTNGYTF
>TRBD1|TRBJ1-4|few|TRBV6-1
TGTGCCAGCATTCGACAGGGGTGGAATGAAAAACTGTTTTTT
CASIRQGWNEKLFF
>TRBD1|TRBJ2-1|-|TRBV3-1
TGTGCCAGCAGCCAAGAAACAGGGGTTTTAGGCAATGAGCAGTTCTTC
CASSQETGVLGNEQFF
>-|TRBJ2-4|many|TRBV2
TGTGCCAGCAGTAGGACAGGGGAGGCTAGCGGGATGTACATTCAGTACTTC
CASSRTGEASGMYIQYF
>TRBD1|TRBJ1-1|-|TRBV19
TGTGCCAGTAGATGGGACAGGGGCACGAACACTGAAGCTTTCTTT
CASRWDRGTNTEAFF
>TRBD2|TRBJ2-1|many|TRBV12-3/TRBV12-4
TGTGCCAGCAGTTTAAAGGGACTAGCGGGAGTGAGTACGAATGAGCAGTTCTTC
CASSLKGLAGVSTNEQFF
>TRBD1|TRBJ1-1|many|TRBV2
TGTGCCAGCGGACAGGGAGGAAGGACTGAAGCTTTCTTT
CASGQGGRTEAFF
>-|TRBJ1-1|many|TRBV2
TGTGCCAGCAGACAATCGACGATAGGAGCTTTCTTT
CASRQSTIGAFF
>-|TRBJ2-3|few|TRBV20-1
TGCAGTGCTAGGTTAGCGTCTAGCACAGATACGCAGTATTTT
CSARLASSTDTQYF
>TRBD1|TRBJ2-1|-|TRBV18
TGTGCCAGCCAATCGGGACAGGGGTTCAATGAGCAGTTCTTC
CASQSGQGFNEQFF
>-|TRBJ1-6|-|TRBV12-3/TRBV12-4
TGTGCCAGCAGTGGGGAAATCGGAAATTCACCCCTCCACTTT
CASSGEIGNSPLHF
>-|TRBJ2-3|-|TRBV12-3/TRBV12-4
TGTACCAGCAGTCCAAATGGAGATACGCAGTATTTT
CTSSPNGDTQYF
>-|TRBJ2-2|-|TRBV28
TGTGCCAGCAGTTTATTTAGGGAAACCGGGGAGCTGTTTTTT
CASSLFRETGELFF
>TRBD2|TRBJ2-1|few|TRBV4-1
TGCGCCAGCAGTCAACCGGGGCTAGCGGTTGACAATGAGCAGTTCTTC
CASSQPGLAVDNEQFF
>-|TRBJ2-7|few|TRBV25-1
TGTGCCAGCAGCTTGACGAGTTACTACGAGCAGTACTTC
CASSLTSYYEQYF
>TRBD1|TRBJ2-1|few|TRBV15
TGTGCCACCAGCACAGGGACAGGGCCTTACAATGAGCAGTTCTTC
CATSTGTGPYNEQFF
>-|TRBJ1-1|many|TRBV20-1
TGCAGTGCTAGAGTGGGGGCTGAAGCTTTCTTT
CSARVGAEAFF
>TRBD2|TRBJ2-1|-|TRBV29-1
TGCAGCGTTTCCTTGCAGGGAGGGCCATACAATGAGCAGTTCTTC
CSVSLQGGPYNEQFF
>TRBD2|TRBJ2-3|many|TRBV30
TGTGCCTGCGGGAGGCCGGGGCCAGATACGCAGTATTTT
CACGRPGPDTQYF
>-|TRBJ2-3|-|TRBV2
TGTGCCAGCAAGCTTAGCCGCACAGATACGCAGTATTTT
CASKLSRTDTQYF
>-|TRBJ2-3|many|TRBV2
TGTGCCAGCAGTGCTCTTTCAGTCGTTTACGTAGATACGCAGTATTTT
CASSALSVVYVDTQYF
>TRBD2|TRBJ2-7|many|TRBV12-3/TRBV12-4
TGTGCCAGCAGCCCCCTGCGGGGAGGGTACGAGCAGTACTTC
CASSPLRGGYEQYF
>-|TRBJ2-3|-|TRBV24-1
TGTGCCACCAGTGTAGGCGGTGGCAGTACGGGTACGCAGTATTTT
CATSVGGGSTGTQYF
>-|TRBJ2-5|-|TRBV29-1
TGCAGCACCGTGCGCGTCCGTGAGACCCAGTACTTC
CSTVRVRETQYF
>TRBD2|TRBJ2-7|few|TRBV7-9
TGTGCCAGCAGCTTCGGTGGGGGGGTAGTCAACGAGCAGTACTTC
CASSFGGGVVNEQYF
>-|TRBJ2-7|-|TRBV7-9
TGTGCCAGCCCCTCTAAAAGGGACGAGCAGTACTTC
CASPSKRDEQYF
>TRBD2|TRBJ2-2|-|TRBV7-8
TGTGCCAGCAGGCGGACTAGCGGGAGTAATTGGGCCGGGGAGCTGTTTTTT
CASRRTSGSNWAGELFF
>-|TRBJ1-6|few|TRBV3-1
TGTGCCAGCAGCCAAGGGGCCTATAATTCACCCCTCCACTTT
CASSQGAYNSPLHF
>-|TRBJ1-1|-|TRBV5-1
TGCGCCAGCAGCTTTGATGGGGGGAACACTGAAGCTTTCTTT
CASSFDGGNTEAFF
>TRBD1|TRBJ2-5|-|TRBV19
TGTGCCAGCCGGACAGGGCGGACCCAGTACTTC
CASRTGRTQYF
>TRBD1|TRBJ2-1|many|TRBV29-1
TGCAGCGTTGAGGGGACAGTCGGCAATGAGCAGTTCTTC
CSVEGTVGNEQFF
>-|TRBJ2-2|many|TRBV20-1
TGCAGTGCGAGAGGACGGGACACAATAACCGGGGAGCTGTTTTTT
CSARGRDTITGELFF
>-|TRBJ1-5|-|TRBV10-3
TGTGCCATCAGTGAAGTTTTTTTTAGGGCTGTTAGCAATCAGCCCCAGCATTTT
CAISEVFFRAVSNQPQHF
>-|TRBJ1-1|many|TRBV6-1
TGTGCCAGCAGAGAGCTGGGGAGGAACACTGAAGCTTTCTTT
CASRELGRNTEAFF
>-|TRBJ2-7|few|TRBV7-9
TGTGCCAGCAGCTTATTTAGGGTGGGCCACGAGCAGTACTTC
CASSLFRVGHEQYF
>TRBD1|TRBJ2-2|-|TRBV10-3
TGTGCCATCAGTGGCCGACAGGGGGGGACCGGGGAGCTGTTTTTT
CAISGRQGGTGELFF
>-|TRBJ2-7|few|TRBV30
TGTGCCTGGGGATGGGTAGGAGAGCAGTACTTC
CAWGWVGEQYF